This T cell receptor (beta chain) is drawn from a study of blood T cell repertoires in COVID-19. There are a few counts of this clone. TCRdb's copy holds only in-frame clones and misses some; the assay was immunoSEQ multiplex PCR. The sample lists hundreds of thousands of clones; almost 90% were seen once. The origin of this receptor is a woman in her 70s with COVID-19, enrolled during active disease. Specimen: peripheral blood.

CDR3 amino acids: CASSRDRGQETQYF. The CDR3 region has the DNA TGTGCCAGCAGCCGGGACAGGGGGCAAGAGACCCAGTACTTC. V is TRBV7-3 and J is TRBJ2-5, with 11 bases identical to TRBD1. Germline V lookup: CDR1 SGHTA, CDR2 FQGTGA. The CDR3 spans 14 residues. J gave up 2 bases and V 5 bases, and 1 base lay outside the gene matches.